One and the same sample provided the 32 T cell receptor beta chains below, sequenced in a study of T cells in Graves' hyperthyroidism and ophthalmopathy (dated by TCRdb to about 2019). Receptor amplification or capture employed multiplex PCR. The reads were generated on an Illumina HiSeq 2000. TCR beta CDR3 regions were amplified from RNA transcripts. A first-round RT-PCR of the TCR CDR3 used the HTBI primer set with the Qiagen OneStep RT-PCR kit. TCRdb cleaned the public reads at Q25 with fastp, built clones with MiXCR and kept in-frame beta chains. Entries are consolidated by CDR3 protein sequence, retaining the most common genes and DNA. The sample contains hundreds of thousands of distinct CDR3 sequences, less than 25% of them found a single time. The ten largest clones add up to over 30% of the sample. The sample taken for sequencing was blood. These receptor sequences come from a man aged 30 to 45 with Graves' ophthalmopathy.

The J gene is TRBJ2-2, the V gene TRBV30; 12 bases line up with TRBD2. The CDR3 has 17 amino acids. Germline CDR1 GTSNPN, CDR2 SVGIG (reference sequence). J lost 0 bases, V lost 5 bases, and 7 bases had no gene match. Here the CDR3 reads CAWSNGLAGPNTGELFF. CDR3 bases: TGTGCCTGGTCCAACGGACTAGCGGGACCGAACACCGGGGAGCTGTTTTTT.

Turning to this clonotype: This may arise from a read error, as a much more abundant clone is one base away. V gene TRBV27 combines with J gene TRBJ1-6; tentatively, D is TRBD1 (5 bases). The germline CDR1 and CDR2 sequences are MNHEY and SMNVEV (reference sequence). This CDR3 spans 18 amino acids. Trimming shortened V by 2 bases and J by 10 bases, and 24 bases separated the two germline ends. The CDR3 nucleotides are TGTGCCAGCAGTTTACGGGGCTACTCGATCGCTCCTGGGTCACCCCTCCACTTT. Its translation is CASSLRGYSIAPGSPLHF.

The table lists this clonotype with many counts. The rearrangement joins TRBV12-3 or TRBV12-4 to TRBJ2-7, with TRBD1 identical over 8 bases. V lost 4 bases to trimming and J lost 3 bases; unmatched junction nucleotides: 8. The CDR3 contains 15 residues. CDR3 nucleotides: TGTGCCAGCAGTTCCCGGACAGGGCCCGACTACGAGCAGTACTTC. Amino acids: CASSSRTGPDYEQYF.

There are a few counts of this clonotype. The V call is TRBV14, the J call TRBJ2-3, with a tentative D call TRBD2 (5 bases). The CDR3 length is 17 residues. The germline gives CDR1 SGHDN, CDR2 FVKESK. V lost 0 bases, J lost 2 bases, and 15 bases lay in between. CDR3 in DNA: TGTGCCAGCAGCCAAGAGAGGGCCAACCGACTCACAGATACGCAGTATTTT. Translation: CASSQERANRLTDTQYF.

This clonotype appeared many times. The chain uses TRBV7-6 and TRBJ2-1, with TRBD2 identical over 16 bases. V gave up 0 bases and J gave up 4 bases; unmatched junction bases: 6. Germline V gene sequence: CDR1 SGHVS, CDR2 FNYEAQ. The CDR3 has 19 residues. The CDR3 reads CASSLAEGLAGGPYNEQFF. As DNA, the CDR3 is TGTGCCAGCAGCTTAGCTGAGGGACTAGCGGGAGGGCCGTACAATGAGCAGTTCTTC.

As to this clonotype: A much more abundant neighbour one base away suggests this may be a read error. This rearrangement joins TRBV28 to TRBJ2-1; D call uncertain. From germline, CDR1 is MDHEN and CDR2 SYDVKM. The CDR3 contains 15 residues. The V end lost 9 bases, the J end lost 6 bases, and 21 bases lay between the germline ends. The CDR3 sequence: CARSPPASMGNEQFF. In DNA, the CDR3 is TGTGCCAGAAGTCCCCCGGCTAGTATGGGCAATGAGCAGTTCTTC. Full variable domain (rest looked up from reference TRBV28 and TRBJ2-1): DVKVTQSSRYLVKRTGEKVFLECVQDMDHENMFWYRQDPGLGLRLIYFSYDVKMKEKGDIPEGYSVSREKKERFSLILESASTNQTSMYLCARSPPASMGNEQFFGPGTRLTVL.

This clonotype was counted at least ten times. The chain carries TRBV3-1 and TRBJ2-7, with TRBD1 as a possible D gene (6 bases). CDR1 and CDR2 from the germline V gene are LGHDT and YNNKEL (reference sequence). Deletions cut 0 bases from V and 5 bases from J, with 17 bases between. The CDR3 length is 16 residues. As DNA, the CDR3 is TGTGCCAGCAGCCAAGACCAGGGGCTCCCGAACGACGAGCAGTACTTC. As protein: CASSQDQGLPNDEQYF.

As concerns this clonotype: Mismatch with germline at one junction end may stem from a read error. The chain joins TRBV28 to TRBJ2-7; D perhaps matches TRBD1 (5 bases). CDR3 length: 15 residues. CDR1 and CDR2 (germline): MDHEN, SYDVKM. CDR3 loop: CASNDRQRPSCEQYF. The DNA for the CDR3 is TGTGCCAGCAACGACCGACAGAGGCCCTCCTGCGAGCAGTACTTC.

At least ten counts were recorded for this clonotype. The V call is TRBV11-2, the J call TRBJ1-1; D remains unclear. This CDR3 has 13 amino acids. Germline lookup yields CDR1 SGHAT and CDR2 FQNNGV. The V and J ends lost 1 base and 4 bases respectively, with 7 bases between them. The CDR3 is CASSLGQSTEAFF. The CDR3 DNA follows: TGTGCCAGCAGCTTAGGTCAGTCCACTGAAGCTTTCTTT.

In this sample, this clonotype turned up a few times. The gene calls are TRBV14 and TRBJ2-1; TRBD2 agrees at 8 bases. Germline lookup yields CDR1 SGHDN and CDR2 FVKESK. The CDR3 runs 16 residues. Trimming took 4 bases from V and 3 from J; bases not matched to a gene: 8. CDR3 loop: CASSPPWAGGYNEQFF. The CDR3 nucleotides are TGTGCCAGCAGCCCCCCTTGGGCGGGAGGCTACAATGAGCAGTTCTTC.

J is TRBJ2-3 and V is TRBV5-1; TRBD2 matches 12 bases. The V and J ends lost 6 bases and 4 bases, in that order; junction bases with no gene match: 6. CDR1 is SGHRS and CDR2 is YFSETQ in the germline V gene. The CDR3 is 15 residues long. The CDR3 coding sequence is TGCGCCAGCACCCCTAGCGGGAGGGCGGCAGATACGCAGTATTTT. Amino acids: CASTPSGRAADTQYF.

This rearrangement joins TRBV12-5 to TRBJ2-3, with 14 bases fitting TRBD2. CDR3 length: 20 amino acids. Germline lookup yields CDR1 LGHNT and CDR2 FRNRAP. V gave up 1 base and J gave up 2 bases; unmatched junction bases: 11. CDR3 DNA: TGTGCTAGTGGTTTGGAGGGACTAGCGGGAGAGGCTTATGTCACAGATACGCAGTATTTT. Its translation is CASGLEGLAGEAYVTDTQYF.

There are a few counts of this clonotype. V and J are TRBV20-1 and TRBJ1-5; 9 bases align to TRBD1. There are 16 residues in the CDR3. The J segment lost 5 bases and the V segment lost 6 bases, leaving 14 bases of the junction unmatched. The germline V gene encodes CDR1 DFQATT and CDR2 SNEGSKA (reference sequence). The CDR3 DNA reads TGCAGTGCGCGGCCGGGACAGGGACCCTTCCATCAGCCCCAGCATTTT. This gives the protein CSARPGQGPFHQPQHF.

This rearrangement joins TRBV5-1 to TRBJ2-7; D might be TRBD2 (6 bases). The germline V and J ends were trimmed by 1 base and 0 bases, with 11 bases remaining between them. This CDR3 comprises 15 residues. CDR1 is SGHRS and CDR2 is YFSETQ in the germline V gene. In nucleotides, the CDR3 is TGCGCCAGCAGCTTGAACGGGGGAGTCTCCTACGAGCAGTACTTC. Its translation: CASSLNGGVSYEQYF.

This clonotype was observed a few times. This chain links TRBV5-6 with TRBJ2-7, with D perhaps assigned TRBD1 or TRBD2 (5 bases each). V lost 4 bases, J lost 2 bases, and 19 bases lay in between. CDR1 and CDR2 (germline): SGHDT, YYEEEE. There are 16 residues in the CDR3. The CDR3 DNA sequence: TGTGCCAGCAGCCCTGGGGACGGTTTAGCCCCCTACGAGCAGTACTTC. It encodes CASSPGDGLAPYEQYF.

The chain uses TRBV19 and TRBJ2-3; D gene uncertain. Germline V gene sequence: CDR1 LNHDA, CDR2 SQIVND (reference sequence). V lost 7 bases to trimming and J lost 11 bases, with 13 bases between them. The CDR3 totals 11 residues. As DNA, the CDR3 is TGTGCCAGTATATCCGGAACTGAGCAGTATTTT. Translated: CASISGTEQYF. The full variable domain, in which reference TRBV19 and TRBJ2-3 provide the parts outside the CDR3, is DGGITQSPKYLFRKEGQNVTLSCEQNLNHDAMYWYRQDPGQGLRLIYYSQIVNDFQKGDIAEGYSVSREKKESFPLTVTSAQKNPTAFYLCASISGTEQYFGPGTRLTVL.

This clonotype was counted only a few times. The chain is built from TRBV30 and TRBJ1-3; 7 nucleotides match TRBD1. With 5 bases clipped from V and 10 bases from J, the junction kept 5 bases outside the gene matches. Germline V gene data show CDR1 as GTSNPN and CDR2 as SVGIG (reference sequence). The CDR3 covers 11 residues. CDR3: CAWWDSTTIYF. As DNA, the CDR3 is TGTGCCTGGTGGGACAGTACAACCATATATTTT.

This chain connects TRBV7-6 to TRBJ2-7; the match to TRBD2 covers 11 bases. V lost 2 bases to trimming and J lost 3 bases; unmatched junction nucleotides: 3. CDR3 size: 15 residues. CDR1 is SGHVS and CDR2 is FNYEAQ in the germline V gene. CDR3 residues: CASSLQLAGDYEQYF. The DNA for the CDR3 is TGTGCCAGCAGCTTACAACTAGCGGGGGACTACGAGCAGTACTTC.

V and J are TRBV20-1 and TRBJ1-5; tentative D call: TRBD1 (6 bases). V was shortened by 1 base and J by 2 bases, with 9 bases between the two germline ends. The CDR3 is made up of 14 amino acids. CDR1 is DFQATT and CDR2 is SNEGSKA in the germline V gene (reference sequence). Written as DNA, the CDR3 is TGCAGTGCTAGAGTGGCAGGGGGCAATCAGCCCCAGCATTTT. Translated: CSARVAGGNQPQHF.

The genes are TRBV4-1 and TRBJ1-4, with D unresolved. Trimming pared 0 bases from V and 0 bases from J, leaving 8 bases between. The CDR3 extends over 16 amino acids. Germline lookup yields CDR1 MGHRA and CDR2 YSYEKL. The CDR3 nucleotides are TGCGCCAGCAGCCAAGAGGCAGTTGCAACTAATGAAAAACTGTTTTTT. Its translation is CASSQEAVATNEKLFF.

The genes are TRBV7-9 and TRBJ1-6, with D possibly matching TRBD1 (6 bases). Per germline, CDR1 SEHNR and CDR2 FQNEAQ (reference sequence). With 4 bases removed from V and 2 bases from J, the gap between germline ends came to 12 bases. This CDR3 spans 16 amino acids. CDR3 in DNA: TGTGCCAGCAGCTCTGGACAGCGACCCTATAATTCACCCCTCCACTTT. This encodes CASSSGQRPYNSPLHF.

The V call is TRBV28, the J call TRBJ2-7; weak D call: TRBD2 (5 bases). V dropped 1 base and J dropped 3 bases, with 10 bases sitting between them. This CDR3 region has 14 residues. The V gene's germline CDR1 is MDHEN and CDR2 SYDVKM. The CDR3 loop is CASSLSRGIYEQYF. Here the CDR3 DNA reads TGTGCCAGCAGTTTATCTCGGGGTATCTACGAGCAGTACTTC.

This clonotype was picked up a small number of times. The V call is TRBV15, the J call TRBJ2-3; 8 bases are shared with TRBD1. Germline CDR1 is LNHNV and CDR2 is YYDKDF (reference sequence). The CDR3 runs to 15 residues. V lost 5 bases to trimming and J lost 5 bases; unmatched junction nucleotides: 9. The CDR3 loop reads CATSGSRTGRDTQYF. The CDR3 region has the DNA TGTGCCACCAGCGGCTCCCGGACAGGGCGAGATACGCAGTATTTT.

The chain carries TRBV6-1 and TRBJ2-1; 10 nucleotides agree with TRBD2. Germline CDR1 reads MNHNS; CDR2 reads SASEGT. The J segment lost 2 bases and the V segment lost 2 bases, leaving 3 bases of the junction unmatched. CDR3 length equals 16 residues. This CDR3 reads CASSERLAGAYNEQFF. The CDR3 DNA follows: TGTGCCAGCAGTGAACGGCTAGCGGGAGCCTACAATGAGCAGTTCTTC.

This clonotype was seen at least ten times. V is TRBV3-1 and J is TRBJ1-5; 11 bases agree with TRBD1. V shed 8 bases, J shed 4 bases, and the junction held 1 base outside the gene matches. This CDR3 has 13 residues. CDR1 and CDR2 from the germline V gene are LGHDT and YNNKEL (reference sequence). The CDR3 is CASGTGGNQPQHF. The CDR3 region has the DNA TGTGCCAGCGGGACAGGGGGGAATCAGCCCCAGCATTTT.

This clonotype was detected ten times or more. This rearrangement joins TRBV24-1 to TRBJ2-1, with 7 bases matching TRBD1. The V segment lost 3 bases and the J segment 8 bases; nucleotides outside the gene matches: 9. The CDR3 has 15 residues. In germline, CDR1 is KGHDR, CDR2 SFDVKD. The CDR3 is CATSDRTGTVDEQFF. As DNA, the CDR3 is TGTGCCACCAGTGATCGAACCGGGACAGTCGATGAGCAGTTCTTC.

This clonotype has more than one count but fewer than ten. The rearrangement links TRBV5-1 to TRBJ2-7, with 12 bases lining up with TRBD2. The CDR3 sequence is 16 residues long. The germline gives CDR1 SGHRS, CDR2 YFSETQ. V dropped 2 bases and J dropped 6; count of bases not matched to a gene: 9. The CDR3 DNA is TGCGCCAGCAGCTTCCGACTAGCGGGGGCCCAGGGCGAGCAGTACTTC. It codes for CASSFRLAGAQGEQYF.

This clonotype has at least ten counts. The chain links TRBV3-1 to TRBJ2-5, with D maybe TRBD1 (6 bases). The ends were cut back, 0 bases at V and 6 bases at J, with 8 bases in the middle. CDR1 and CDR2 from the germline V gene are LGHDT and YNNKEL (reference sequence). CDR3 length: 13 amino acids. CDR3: CASSQDRGKTQYF. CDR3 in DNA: TGTGCCAGCAGCCAAGACAGGGGAAAGACCCAGTACTTC.

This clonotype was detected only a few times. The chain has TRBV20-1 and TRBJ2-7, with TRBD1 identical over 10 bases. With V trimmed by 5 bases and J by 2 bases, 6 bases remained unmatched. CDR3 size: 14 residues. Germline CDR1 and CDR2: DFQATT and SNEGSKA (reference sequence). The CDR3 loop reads CSAVTGGGPYEQYF. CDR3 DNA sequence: TGCAGTGCTGTGACAGGGGGCGGGCCCTACGAGCAGTACTTC.

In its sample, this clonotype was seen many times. The CDR3 sequence is CASSSGRLSTDTQYF. The CDR3 coding sequence is TGTGCCAGCAGCTCCGGCCGGCTGAGCACAGATACGCAGTATTTT. The rearrangement joins TRBV7-3 to TRBJ2-3; no clear D. Germline CDR1 reads SGHTA; CDR2 reads FQGTGA. Trimming removed 4 bases at V and 0 bases at J, with 11 bases between. This CDR3 is built from 15 residues.

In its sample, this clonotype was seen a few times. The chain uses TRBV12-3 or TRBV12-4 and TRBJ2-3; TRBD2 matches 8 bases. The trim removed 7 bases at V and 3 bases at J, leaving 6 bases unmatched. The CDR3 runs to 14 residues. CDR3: CASTYGGGTDTQYF. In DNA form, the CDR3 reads TGTGCCAGCACCTACGGGGGGGGAACAGATACGCAGTATTTT.

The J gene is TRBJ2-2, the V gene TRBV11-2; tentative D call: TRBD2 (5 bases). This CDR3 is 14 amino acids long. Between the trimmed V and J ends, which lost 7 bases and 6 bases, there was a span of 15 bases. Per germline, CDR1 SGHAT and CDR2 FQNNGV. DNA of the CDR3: TGTGCCAGCATTCTCCATAATAGCGCCGGGGAGCTGTTTTTT. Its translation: CASILHNSAGELFF.